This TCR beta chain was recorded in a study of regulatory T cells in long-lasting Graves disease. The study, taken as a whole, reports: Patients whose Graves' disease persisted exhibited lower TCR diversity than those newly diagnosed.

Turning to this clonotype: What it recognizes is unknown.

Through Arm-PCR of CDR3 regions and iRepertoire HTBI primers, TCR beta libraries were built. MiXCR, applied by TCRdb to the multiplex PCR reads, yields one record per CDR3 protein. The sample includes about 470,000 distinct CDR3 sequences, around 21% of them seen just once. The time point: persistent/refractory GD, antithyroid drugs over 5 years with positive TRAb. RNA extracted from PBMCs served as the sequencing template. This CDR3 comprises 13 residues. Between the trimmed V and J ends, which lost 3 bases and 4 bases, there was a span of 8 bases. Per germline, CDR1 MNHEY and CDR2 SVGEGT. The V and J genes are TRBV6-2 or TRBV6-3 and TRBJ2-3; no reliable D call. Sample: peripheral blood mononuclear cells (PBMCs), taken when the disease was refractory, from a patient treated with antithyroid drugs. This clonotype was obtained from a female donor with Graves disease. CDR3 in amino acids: CASSYAGADTQYF. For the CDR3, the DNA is TGTGCCAGCAGTTATGCTGGTGCAGATACGCAGTATTTT.